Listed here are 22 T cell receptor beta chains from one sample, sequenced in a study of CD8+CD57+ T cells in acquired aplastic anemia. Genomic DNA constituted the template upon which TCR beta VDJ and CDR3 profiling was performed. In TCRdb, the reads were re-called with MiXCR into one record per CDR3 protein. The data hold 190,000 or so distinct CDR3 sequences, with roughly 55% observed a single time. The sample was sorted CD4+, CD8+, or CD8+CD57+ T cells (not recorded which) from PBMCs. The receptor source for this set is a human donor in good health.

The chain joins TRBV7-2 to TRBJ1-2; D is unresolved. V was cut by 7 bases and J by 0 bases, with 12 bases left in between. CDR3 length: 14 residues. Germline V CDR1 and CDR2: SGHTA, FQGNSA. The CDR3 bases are TGTGCCAGCACCGTACAGAGAACTAACTATGGCTACACCTTC. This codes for CASTVQRTNYGYTF.

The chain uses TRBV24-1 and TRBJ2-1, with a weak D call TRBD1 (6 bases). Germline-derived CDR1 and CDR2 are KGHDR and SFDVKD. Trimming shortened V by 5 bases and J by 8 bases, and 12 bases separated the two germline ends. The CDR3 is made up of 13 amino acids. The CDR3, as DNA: TGTGCCACCAGTGTTTACAGGGTCGATGAGCAGTTCTTC. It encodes CATSVYRVDEQFF.

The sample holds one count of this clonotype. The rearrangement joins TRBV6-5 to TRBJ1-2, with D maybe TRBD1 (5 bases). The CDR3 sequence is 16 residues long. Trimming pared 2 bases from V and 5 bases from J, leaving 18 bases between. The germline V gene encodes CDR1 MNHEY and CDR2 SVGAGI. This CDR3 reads CASSYSSVQGVYGYTF. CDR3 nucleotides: TGTGCCAGCAGTTACAGCTCCGTGCAGGGTGTATATGGCTACACCTTC.

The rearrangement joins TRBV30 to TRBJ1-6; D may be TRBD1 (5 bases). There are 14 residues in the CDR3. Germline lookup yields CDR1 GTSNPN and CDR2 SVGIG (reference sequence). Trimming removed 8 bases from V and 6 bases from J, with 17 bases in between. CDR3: CARRPGESNSPLHF. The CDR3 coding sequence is TGTGCCCGTAGGCCGGGGGAGAGTAATTCACCCCTCCACTTT.

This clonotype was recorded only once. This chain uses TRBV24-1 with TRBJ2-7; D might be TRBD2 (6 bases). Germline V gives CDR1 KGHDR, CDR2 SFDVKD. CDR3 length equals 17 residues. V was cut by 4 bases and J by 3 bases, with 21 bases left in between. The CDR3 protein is CATSDPIAAGSRYEQYF. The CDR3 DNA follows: TGTGCCACCAGTGACCCCATAGCGGCGGGCTCCCGCTACGAGCAGTACTTC.

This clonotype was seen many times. The CDR3 coding sequence is TGTGCCAGCAGCGAAGCGGGAGGCACAGATACGCAGTATTTT. It is translated as CASSEAGGTDTQYF. The V call is TRBV7-9, the J call TRBJ2-3, with 8 nucleotides matching TRBD2. The V gene's germline CDR1 is SEHNR and CDR2 FQNEAQ (reference sequence). V lost 5 bases and J lost 1; bases outside the gene matches: 2. The CDR3 sequence is 14 residues long.

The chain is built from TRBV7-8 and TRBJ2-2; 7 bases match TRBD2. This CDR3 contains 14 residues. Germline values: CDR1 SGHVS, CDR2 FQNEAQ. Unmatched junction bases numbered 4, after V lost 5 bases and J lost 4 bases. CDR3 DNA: TGTGCCAGCAGCCGGGACTACAGCACCGGGGAGCTGTTTTTT. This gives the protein CASSRDYSTGELFF.

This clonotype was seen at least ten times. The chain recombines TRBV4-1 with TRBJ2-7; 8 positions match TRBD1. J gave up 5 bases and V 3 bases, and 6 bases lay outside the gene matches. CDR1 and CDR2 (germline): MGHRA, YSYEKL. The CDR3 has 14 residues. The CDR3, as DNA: TGCGCCAGCAGCCAGATACCAGGGGGCGACGAGCAGTACTTC. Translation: CASSQIPGGDEQYF.

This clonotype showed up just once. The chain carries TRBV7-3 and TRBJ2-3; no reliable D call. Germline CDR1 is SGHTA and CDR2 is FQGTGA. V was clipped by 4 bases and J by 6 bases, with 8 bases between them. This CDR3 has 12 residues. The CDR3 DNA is TGTGCCAGCAGCTGGACGGCTGATACGCAGTATTTT. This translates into CASSWTADTQYF.

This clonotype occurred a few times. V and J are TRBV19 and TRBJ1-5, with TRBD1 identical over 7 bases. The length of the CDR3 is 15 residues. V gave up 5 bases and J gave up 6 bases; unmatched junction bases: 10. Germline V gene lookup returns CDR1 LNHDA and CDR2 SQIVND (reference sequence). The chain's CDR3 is CASSATGFSGQPQHF. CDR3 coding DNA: TGTGCCAGTAGTGCGACAGGGTTCTCGGGTCAGCCCCAGCATTTT.

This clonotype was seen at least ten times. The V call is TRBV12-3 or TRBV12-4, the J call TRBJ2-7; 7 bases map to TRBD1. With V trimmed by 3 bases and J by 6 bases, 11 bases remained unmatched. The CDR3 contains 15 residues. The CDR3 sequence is CASSLEGQGVGEQYF. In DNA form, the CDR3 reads TGTGCCAGCAGTTTGGAAGGCCAGGGGGTAGGCGAGCAGTACTTC.

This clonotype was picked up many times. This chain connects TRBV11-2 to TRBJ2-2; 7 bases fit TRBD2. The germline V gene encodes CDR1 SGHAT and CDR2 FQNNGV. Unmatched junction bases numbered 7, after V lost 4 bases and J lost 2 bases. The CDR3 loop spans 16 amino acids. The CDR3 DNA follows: TGTGCCAGCAGCTCACAGACTAGCTTTAACACCGGGGAGCTGTTTTTT. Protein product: CASSSQTSFNTGELFF.

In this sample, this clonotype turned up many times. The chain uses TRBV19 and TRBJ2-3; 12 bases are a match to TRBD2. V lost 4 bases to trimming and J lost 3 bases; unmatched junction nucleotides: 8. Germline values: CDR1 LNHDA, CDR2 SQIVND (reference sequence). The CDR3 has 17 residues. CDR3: CASSTPTSGRWTDTQYF. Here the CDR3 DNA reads TGTGCCAGTAGTACCCCGACTAGCGGGAGATGGACAGATACGCAGTATTTT.

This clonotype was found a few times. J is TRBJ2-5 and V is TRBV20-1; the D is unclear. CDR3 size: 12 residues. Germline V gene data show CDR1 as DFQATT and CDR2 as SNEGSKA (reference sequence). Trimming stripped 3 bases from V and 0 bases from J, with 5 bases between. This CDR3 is CSASIDQETQYF. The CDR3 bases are TGCAGTGCTAGCATTGACCAAGAGACCCAGTACTTC.

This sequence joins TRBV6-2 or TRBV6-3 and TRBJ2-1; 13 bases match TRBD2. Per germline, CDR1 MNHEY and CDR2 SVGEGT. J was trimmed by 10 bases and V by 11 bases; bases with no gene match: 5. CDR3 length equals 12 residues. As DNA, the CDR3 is TGTGCCGGGGGACTAGCGGGGACCGAGCAGTTCTTC. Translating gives CAGGLAGTEQFF.

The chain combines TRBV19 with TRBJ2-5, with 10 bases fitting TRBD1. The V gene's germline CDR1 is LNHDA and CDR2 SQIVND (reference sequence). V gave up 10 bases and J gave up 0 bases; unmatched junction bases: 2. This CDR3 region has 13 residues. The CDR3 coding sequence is TGTGCCACAGGGACAGGGGACCAAGAGACCCAGTACTTC. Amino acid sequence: CATGTGDQETQYF.

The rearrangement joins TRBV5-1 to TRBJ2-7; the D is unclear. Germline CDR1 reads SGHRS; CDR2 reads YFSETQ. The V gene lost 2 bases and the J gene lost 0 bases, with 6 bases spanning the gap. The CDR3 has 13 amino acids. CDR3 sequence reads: CASSLAISYEQYF. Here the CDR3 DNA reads TGCGCCAGCAGCTTAGCCATCTCCTACGAGCAGTACTTC. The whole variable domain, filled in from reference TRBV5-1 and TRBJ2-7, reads KAGVTQTPRYLIKTRGQQVTLSCSPISGHRSVSWYQQTPGQGLQFLFEYFSETQRNKGNFPGRFSGRQFSNSRSEMNVSTLELGDSALYLCASSLAISYEQYFGPGTRLTVT.

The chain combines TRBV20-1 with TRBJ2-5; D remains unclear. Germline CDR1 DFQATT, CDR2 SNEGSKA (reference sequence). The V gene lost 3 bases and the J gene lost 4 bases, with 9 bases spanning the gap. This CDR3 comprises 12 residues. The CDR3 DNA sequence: TGCAGTGCTAGGGTCCCCGGAGAGACCCAGTACTTC. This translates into CSARVPGETQYF.

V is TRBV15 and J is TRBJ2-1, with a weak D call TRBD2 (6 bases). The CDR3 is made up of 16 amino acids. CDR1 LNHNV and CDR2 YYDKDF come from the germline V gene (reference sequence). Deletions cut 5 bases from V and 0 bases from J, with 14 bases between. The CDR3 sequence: CATSSTAGHSYNEQFF. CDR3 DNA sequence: TGTGCCACCAGCTCAACCGCGGGGCACTCCTACAATGAGCAGTTCTTC.

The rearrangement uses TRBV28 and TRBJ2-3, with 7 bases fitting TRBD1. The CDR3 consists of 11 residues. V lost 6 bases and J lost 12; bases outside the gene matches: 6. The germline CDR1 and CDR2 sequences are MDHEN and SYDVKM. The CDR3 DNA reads TGTGCCAGCAGGTGGGGACAGAGACAGTATTTT. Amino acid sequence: CASRWGQRQYF.

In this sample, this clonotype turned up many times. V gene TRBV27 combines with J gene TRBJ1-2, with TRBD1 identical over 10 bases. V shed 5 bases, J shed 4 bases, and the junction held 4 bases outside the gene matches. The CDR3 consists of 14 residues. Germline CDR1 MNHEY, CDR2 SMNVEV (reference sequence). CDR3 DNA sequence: TGTGCCAGCAGTGGACAGGGGGGAGGCTATGGCTACACCTTC. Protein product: CASSGQGGGYGYTF.

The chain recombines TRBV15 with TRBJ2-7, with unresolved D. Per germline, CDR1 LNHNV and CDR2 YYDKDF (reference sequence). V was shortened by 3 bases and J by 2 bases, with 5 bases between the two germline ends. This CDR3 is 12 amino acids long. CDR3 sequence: CATSSLTYEQYF. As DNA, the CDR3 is TGTGCCACCAGCAGCCTCACCTACGAGCAGTACTTC. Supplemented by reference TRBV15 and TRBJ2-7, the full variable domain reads DAMVIQNPRYQVTQFGKPVTLSCSQTLNHNVMYWYQQKSSQAPKLLFHYYDKDFNNEADTPDNFQSRRPNTSFCFLDIRSPGLGDTAMYLCATSSLTYEQYFGPGTRLTVT.